This TCR beta chain appears in the sequencing data of a study of blood T cell repertoires in COVID-19. Background on the study: In each case, the material was cDNA or gDNA derived from T cells, B-cell-depleted T cells, or PBMCs.

Per the original data handling: Estimates of nucleated cell counts were drawn from the amplification of reference gene primers. Libraries were prepared by immunoSEQ multiplex PCR; TCRdb keeps only in-frame clonotypes and omits some of them. Clone size and the V and J calls come from that table; the DNA yielded D and trimming. The sample includes some 180,000 clones, 70% to 90% of them seen just once. This clone has a single count. This CDR3 is 15 amino acids long. CDR1 is SGHVS, CDR2 FQNEAQ, per germline. Trimming cost V 4 bases and J 1 base, with 13 bases left between them. The receptor was derived from a woman aged 80 or over with COVID-19, enrolled during active disease. Sequenced material: peripheral blood. This sequence joins TRBV7-8 and TRBJ1-1; D ambiguous. Here the CDR3 reads CASSSPRDGNTEAFF. DNA of the CDR3: TGTGCCAGCAGCTCACCCCGGGATGGGAACACTGAAGCTTTCTTT.